This T cell receptor (beta chain) was captured by sequencing in a study of early T cells in non-severe SARS-CoV-2 infection. Study-level findings and limits: Matching with VDJdb favored anti-spike CD8 responses (missing private and CD4 specificities).

Germline V gene data show CDR1 as SNHLY and CDR2 as FYNNEI. This CDR3 is 17 amino acids long. The V segment lost 2 bases and the J segment 3 bases; nucleotides outside the gene matches: 10. Unique molecular identifiers were affixed to single, distinct cDNA molecules. MiXCR, run by TCRdb on the 5' RACE reads, gives a single entry per CDR3 protein. The table includes roughly 57,000 distinct CDR3 sequences, around 12% detected once. This clonotype was seen many times. The target antigen is unknown. The gene calls are TRBV2 and TRBJ2-7, with 10 positions matching TRBD1. The sample comprised whole blood. This TCR was recovered from an adult who was a healthcare worker with PCR-confirmed SARS-CoV-2 infection or an uninfected control (not recorded which). CDR3 nucleotide sequence: TGTGCCAGCAGTGAAAATTGGGACAGGGGCCTCCTCTACGAGCAGTACTTC. Protein: CASSENWDRGLLYEQYF.